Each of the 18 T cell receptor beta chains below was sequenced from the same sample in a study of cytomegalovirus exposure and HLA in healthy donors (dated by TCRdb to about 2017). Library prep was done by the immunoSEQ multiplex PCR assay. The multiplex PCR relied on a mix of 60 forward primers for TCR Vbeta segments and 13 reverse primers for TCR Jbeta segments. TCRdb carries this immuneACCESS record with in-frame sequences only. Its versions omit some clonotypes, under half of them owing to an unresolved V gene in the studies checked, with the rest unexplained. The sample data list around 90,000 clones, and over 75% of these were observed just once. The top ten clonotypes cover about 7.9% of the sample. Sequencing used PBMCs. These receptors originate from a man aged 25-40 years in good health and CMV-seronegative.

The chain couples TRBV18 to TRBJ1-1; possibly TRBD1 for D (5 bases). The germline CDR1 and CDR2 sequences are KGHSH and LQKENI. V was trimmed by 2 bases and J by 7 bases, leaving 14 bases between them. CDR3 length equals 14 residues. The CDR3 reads CASSPYRDLGEAFF. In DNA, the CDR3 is TGTGCCAGCTCACCATACCGGGACTTGGGTGAAGCTTTCTTT.

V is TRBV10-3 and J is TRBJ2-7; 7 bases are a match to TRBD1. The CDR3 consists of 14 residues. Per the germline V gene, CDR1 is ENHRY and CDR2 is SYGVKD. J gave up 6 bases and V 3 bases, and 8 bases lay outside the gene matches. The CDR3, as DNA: TGTGCCATCAGTGATCCAGGGACAGCTAGCGAGCAGTACTTC. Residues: CAISDPGTASEQYF.

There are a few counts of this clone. Written as DNA, the CDR3 is TGCAGCGTTGGACGGTTATCCCCCCGCGGGGATGAGCAGTTCTTC. Amino acids: CSVGRLSPRGDEQFF. V and J are TRBV29-1 and TRBJ2-1; possibly TRBD2 for D (6 bases). There are 15 residues in the CDR3. Germline V lookup: CDR1 SQVTM, CDR2 ANQGSEA. V lost 4 bases to trimming and J lost 8 bases, with 21 bases between them.

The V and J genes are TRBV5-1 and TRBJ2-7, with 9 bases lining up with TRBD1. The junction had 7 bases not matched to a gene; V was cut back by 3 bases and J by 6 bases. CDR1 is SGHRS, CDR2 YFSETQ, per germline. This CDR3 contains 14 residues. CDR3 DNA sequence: TGCGCCAGCAGCTCCCCGGGACAGGGTACCGAGCAGTACTTC. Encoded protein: CASSSPGQGTEQYF.

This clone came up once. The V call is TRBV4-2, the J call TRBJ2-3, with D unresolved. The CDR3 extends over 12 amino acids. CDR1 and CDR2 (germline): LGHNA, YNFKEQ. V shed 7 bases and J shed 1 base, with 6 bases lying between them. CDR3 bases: TGTGCCAGCATTCGGGGCACAGATACGCAGTATTTT. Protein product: CASIRGTDTQYF.

CDR3 sequence reads: CASSLSTGELFF. DNA of the CDR3: TGTGCCAGCAGCTTGTCAACCGGGGAGCTGTTTTTT. The chain is built from TRBV5-4 and TRBJ2-2; D gene unclear. Between the trimmed V and J ends, which lost 1 base and 5 bases, there was a span of 3 bases. CDR1 and CDR2 (germline): SGHNT, YYREEE (reference sequence). CDR3 length equals 12 residues. The full variable domain, rest sourced from reference TRBV5-4 and TRBJ2-2, is ETGVTQSPTHLIKTRGQQVTLRCSSQSGHNTVSWYQQALGQGPQFIFQYYREEENGRGNFPPRFSGLQFPNYSSELNVNALELDDSALYLCASSLSTGELFFGEGSRLTVL.

The CDR3 region is CASSAERYEQYF. In DNA form, the CDR3 reads TGTGCCAGCAGTGCCGAGAGGTACGAGCAGTACTTC. V usage is TRBV2 and J usage is TRBJ2-5; D is unclear. TRBJ2-7 explains the end of the DNA better; the J call may be wrong. There are 12 residues in the CDR3. Germline lookup yields CDR1 SNHLY and CDR2 FYNNEI.

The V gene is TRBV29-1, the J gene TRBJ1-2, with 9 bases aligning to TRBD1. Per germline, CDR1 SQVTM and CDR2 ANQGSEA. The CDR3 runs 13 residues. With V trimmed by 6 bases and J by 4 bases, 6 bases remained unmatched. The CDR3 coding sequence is TGCAGCGTCCAAACGGACAGGGGCTATGGCTACACCTTC. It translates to CSVQTDRGYGYTF.

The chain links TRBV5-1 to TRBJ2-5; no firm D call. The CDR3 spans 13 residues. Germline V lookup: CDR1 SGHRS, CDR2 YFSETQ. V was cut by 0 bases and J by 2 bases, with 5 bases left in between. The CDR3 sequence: CASSLDKQETQYF. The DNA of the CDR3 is TGCGCCAGCAGCTTGGATAAACAAGAGACCCAGTACTTC.

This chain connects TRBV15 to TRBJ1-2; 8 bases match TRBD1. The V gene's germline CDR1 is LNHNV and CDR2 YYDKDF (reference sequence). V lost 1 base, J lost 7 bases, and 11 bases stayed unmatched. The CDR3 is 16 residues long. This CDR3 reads CATSRVQGAVSSGYTF. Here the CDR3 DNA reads TGTGCCACCAGCAGAGTGCAGGGGGCTGTTTCTAGTGGCTACACCTTC.

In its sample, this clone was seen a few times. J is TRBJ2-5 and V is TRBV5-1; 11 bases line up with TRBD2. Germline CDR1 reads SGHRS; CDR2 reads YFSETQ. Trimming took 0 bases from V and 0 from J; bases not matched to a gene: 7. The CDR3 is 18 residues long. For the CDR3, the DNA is TGCGCCAGCAGCTTGGGACTAGCGGGGTTATCGTACCAAGAGACCCAGTACTTC. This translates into CASSLGLAGLSYQETQYF.

The CDR3 DNA reads as TGTGCCATCAGAGGACAGGGACGGAACACCGGGGAGCTGTTTTTT. It is translated as CAIRGQGRNTGELFF. This chain joins TRBV10-3 and TRBJ2-2, with 8 positions matching TRBD1. The CDR3 contains 15 residues. The germline V gene has CDR1 ENHRY and CDR2 SYGVKD. J was trimmed by 1 base and V by 6 bases; bases with no gene match: 4.

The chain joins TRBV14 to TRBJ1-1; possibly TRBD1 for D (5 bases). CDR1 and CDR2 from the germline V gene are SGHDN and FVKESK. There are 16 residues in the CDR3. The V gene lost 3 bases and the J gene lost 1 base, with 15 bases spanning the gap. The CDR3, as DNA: TGTGCCAGCAGCCATACCATAGGGGTCGGGAACACTGAAGCTTTCTTT. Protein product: CASSHTIGVGNTEAFF.

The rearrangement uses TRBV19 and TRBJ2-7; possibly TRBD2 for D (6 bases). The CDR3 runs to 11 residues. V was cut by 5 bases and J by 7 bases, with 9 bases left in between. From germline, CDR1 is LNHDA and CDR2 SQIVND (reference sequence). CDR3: CASSPGGEQYF. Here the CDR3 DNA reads TGTGCCAGTAGTCCCGGAGGGGAGCAGTACTTC.

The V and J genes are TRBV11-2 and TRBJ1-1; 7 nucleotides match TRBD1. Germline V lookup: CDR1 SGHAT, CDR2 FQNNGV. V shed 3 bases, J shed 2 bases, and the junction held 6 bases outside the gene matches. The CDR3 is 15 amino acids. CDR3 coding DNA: TGTGCCAGCAGCTTTTCCAGGGGGAGAAACACTGAAGCTTTCTTT. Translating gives CASSFSRGRNTEAFF.

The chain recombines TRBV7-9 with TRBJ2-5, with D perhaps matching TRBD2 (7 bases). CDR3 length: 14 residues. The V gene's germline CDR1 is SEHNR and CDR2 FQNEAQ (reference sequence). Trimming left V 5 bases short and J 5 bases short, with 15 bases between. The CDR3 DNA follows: TGTGCCAGCAGCCTCGCCGGGGGGCAGGAGACCCAGTACTTC. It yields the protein CASSLAGGQETQYF.

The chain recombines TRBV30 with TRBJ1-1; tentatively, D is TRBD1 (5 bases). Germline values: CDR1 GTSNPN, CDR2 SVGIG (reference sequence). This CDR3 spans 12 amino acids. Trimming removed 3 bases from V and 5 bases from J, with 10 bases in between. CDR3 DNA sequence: TGTGCCTGGAGGGCAGGGTTGACTGAAGCTTTCTTT. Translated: CAWRAGLTEAFF.

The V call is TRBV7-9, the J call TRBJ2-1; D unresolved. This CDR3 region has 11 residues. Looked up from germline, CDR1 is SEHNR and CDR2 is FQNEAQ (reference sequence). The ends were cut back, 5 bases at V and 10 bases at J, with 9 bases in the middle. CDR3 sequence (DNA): TGTGCCAGCAGCACTCTCGGGGAGCAGTTCTTC. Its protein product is CASSTLGEQFF.